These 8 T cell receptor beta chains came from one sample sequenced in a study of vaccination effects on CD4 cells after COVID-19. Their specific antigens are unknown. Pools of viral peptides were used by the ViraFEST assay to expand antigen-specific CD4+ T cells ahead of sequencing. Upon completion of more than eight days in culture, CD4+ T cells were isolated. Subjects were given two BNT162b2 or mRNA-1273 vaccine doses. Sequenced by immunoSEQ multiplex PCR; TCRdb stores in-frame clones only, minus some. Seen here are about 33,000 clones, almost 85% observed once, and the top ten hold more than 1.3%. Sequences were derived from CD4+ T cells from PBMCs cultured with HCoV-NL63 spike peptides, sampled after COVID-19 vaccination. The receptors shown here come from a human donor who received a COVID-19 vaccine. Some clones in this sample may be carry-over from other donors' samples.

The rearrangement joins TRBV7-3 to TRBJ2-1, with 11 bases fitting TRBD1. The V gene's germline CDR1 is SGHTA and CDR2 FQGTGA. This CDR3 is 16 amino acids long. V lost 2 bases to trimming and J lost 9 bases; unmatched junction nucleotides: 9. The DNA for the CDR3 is TGTGCCAGCAGCTTAGGGACAGGGGGGGGGCCAGCTGAGCAGTTCTTC. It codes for CASSLGTGGGPAEQFF.

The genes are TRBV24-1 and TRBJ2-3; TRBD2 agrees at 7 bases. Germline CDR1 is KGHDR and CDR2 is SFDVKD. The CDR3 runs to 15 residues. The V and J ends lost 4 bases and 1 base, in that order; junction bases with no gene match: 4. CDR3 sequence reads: CATSDGGTGTDTQYF. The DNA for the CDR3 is TGTGCCACCAGTGACGGGGGGACGGGCACAGATACGCAGTATTTT.

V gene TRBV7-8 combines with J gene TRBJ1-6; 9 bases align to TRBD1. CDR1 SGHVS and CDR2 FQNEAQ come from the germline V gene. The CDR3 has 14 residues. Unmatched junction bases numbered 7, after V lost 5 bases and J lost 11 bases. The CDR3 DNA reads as TGTGCCAGCAGCCCCGGGACAGGGAGTCCACCCCTCCACTTT. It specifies CASSPGTGSPPLHF.

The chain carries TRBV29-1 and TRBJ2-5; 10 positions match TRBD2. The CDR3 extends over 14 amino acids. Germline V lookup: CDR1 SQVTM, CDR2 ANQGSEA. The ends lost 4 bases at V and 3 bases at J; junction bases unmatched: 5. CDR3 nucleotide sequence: TGCAGCGTTGGGATAGCGGGGGGAAAAGAGACCCAGTACTTC. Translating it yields CSVGIAGGKETQYF.

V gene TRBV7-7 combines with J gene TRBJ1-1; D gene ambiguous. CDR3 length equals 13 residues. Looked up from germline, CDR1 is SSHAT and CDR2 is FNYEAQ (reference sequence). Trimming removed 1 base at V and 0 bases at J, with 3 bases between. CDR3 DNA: TGTGCCAGCAGCTTAGATCTGAACACTGAAGCTTTCTTT. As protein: CASSLDLNTEAFF.

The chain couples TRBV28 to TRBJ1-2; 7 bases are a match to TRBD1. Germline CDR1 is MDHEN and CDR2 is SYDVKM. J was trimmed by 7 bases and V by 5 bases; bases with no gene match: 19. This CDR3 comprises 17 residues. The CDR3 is CASSLHPTGQLLGGYTF. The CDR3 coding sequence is TGTGCCAGCAGTCTCCACCCGACGGGACAGCTTCTCGGTGGCTACACCTTC.

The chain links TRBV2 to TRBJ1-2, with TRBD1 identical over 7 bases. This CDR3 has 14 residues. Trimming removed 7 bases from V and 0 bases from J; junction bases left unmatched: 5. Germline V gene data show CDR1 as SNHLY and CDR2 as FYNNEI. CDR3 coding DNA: TGTGCCAGCACTCTAGGGACAGCTAACTATGGCTACACCTTC. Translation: CASTLGTANYGYTF.

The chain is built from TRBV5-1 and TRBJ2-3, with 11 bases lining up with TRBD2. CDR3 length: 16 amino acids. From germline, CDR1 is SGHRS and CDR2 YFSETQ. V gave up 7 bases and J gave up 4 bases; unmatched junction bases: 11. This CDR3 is CASGPLAGAKSDTQYF. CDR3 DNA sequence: TGCGCCAGCGGGCCACTAGCGGGGGCAAAGTCAGATACGCAGTATTTT.